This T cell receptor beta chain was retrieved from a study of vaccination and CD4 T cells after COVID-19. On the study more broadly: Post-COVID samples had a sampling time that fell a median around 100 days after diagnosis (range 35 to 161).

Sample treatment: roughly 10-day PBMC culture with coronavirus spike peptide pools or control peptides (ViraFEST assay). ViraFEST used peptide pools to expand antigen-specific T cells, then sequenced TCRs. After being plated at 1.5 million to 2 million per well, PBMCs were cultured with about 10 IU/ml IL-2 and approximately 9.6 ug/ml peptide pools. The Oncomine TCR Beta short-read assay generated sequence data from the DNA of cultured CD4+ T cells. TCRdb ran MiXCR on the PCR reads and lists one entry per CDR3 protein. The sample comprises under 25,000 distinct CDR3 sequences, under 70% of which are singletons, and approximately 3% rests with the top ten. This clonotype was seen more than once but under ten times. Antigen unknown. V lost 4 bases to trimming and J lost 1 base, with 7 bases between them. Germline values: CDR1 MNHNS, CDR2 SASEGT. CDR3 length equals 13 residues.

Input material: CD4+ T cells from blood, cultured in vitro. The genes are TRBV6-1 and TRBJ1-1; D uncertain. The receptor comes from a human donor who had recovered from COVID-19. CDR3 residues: CASSVRGNTEAFF. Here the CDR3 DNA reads TGTGCCAGCAGTGTCAGAGGGAACACTGAAGCTTTCTTT.